The TCR beta chain under discussion was sequenced for a study of T cells in Graves' hyperthyroidism and ophthalmopathy. Amplification of TCR beta CDR3 regions was performed using RNA transcripts as template. When the TCR CDR3 underwent first-round RT-PCR, the HTBI primer set was used. One entry per CDR3 protein results from TCRdb running MiXCR on the multiplex PCR reads. The table has fewer than 850,000 distinct CDR3 sequences, around 16% seen once. This CDR3 contains 15 residues. The germline gives CDR1 PRHDT, CDR2 FYEKMQ (reference sequence). V shed 5 bases and J 5 bases; nucleotides not matched to a gene: 10. This clonotype appeared a few times. Its antigen is as yet unknown. Study-wide points: Stable hyperthyroidism and ophthalmopathy were separated using 13 V-J signatures.

This chain links TRBV13 with TRBJ2-7; TRBD2 aligns across 9 bases. The sample consisted of blood. The sequence was collected from a man aged 45-65 years with Graves' hyperthyroidism. CDR3: CASSPLAGGMNEQYF. CDR3 nucleotides: TGTGCCAGCAGCCCACTGGCGGGAGGGATGAACGAGCAGTACTTC. The variable domain in full, with the rest retrieved from reference TRBV13 and TRBJ2-7, is AAGVIQSPRHLIKEKRETATLKCYPIPRHDTVYWYQQGPGQDPQFLISFYEKMQSDKGSIPDRFSAQQFSDYHSELNMSSLELGDSALYFCASSPLAGGMNEQYFGPGTRLTVT.